One sample yielded the 13 T cell receptor beta chains listed below, sequenced in a study of tumor-infiltrating lymphocytes in glioblastoma multiforme. TCR beta libraries were built from RNA through three nested multiplex PCR rounds using modified ARM-PCR. TCRdb ran MiXCR on the multiplex PCR reads and lists one entry per CDR3 protein. The top ten hold 40% of the sample, which has about 10,000 distinct CDR3 sequences, 71% seen once. The sample was brain tumor tissue. The receptor source for this set is a male donor with glioblastoma.

This sequence joins TRBV2 and TRBJ1-2; D remains unclear. The ends were cut back, 1 base at V and 8 bases at J, with 11 bases in the middle. The CDR3 totals 13 residues. Looked up from germline, CDR1 is SNHLY and CDR2 is FYNNEI. The CDR3 nucleotides read TGTGCCAGCAGTGAAGACACAGCGGAAGGCTACACCTTC. Translating it yields CASSEDTAEGYTF.

About this clonotype itself: The junction departs from the called germline gene at one end, perhaps through a read error. The V gene is TRBV20-1, the J gene TRBJ2-3; maybe TRBD2 (6 bases). Per the germline V gene, CDR1 is DFQATT and CDR2 is SNEGSKA (reference sequence). This CDR3 is 15 amino acids long. CDR3 residues: CTARRDSTPTDLQYF. Here the CDR3 DNA reads TGCACTGCTAGACGGGACTCTACGCCCACAGATTTACAGTATTTT.

About this clonotype itself: A read error may account for a junction end that differs from germline. This sequence joins TRBV20-1 and TRBJ2-7; D is possibly TRBD2 (6 bases). The CDR3 spans 15 residues. Germline V gene data show CDR1 as DFQATT and CDR2 as SNEGSKA (reference sequence). Here the CDR3 reads CSARDGTSEGYEQYF. Here the CDR3 DNA reads TGCAGCGCTAGAGATGGGACTTCTGAGGGTTACGAGCAGTACTTC.

Comments on this clonotype: An end of the junction does not agree with germline; a read error may underlie this. The V gene is TRBV20-1, the J gene TRBJ2-1; maybe TRBD2 (5 bases). The CDR3 totals 16 residues. Germline lookup yields CDR1 DFQATT and CDR2 SNEGSKA (reference sequence). This CDR3 is CSAIPGELMGNYEQFF. The CDR3 DNA is TGCAGCGCTATCCCCGGGGAACTAATGGGTAACTATGAGCAGTTCTTC.

This sequence joins TRBV11-2 and TRBJ1-1, with TRBD1 matching over 7 bases. The V gene's germline CDR1 is SGHAT and CDR2 FQNNGV. This CDR3 has 13 residues. V shed 8 bases and J 4 bases; nucleotides not matched to a gene: 7. The CDR3 is CASGKGQRTEAFF. The CDR3 DNA is TGTGCCAGCGGTAAGGGACAGCGCACTGAAGCTTTCTTT.

This rearrangement joins TRBV11-2 to TRBJ2-1; 9 bases fit TRBD2. The J segment lost 5 bases and the V segment lost 8 bases, leaving 10 bases of the junction unmatched. The CDR3 extends over 15 amino acids. CDR1 and CDR2 (germline): SGHAT, FQNNGV. Here the CDR3 reads CASSFQRGAHNEQFF. The CDR3 DNA sequence: TGTGCCAGCTCCTTCCAGCGGGGGGCCCACAATGAGCAGTTCTTC.

The V call is TRBV20-1, the J call TRBJ2-7; 12 bases are a match to TRBD1. The junction had 9 bases not matched to a gene; V was cut back by 4 bases and J by 8 bases. Germline CDR1 and CDR2: DFQATT and SNEGSKA (reference sequence). The CDR3 has 14 amino acids. The CDR3 region is CSATEPGQGAQQYF. The CDR3 nucleotides read TGCAGTGCTACTGAACCGGGACAGGGGGCTCAGCAGTACTTC.

Details on this clonotype: At one end the junction does not follow the germline gene, possibly because of a read error. The chain uses TRBV20-1 and TRBJ1-6, with D unresolved. CDR1 is DFQATT, CDR2 SNEGSKA, per germline (reference sequence). This CDR3 contains 15 residues. CDR3 coding DNA: TGCAGTGCTAGAGGGCGGAGTTCCGTGAATTCGCCCCTCCTCTTT. Protein sequence: CSARGRSSVNSPLLF.

The genes are TRBV20-1 and TRBJ2-3; 11 nucleotides agree with TRBD2. This CDR3 spans 16 amino acids. Trimming at V came to 8 bases and at J to 2 bases, leaving 12 bases not matched to a gene. Germline lookup yields CDR1 DFQATT and CDR2 SNEGSKA (reference sequence). As DNA, the CDR3 is TGCAGTCGAGAAGGGCTAGCGGGAGGTTTCACAGATACGCAGTATTTT. As protein: CSREGLAGGFTDTQYF.

As concerns this clonotype: The junction departs from germline at one end; a sequencing error may be responsible. V is TRBV4-1 and J is TRBJ1-6, with no clear D. The CDR3 covers 15 residues. Germline CDR1 is MGHRA and CDR2 is YSYEKL. DNA of the CDR3: TGCGCCAGCCAAAACGTGGCATCTGGGATTTCACACCTCCACTTT. This sequence encodes CASQNVASGISHLHF.

This clonotype was counted at least ten times. The chain combines TRBV7-9 with TRBJ1-5; D remains ambiguous. The V end lost 3 bases, the J end lost 4 bases, and 10 bases lay between the germline ends. Germline loops: CDR1 SEHNR, CDR2 FQNEAQ (reference sequence). The CDR3 length is 14 residues. The CDR3 reads CASSFGPANQPQHF. The CDR3 DNA sequence: TGTGCCAGCAGCTTTGGGCCAGCAAATCAGCCCCAGCATTTT.

V usage is TRBV6-5 and J usage is TRBJ1-5; 12 bases map to TRBD1. The CDR3 totals 18 residues. Germline CDR1 MNHEY, CDR2 SVGAGI. The V and J ends lost 2 bases and 2 bases, in that order; junction bases with no gene match: 7. The DNA of the CDR3 is TGTGCCAGCAGTTACCGGGACAGGGGGCTCGGGGGCAATCAGCCCCAGCATTTT. This gives the protein CASSYRDRGLGGNQPQHF.

The rearrangement joins TRBV4-1 to TRBJ2-3, with D unresolved. CDR1 is MGHRA and CDR2 is YSYEKL in the germline V gene. There are 14 residues in the CDR3. Trimming left V 0 bases short and J 0 bases short, with 4 bases between. The CDR3 DNA reads as TGCGCCAGCAGCCAAGATCCCAGCACAGATACGCAGTATTTT. Its translation: CASSQDPSTDTQYF.